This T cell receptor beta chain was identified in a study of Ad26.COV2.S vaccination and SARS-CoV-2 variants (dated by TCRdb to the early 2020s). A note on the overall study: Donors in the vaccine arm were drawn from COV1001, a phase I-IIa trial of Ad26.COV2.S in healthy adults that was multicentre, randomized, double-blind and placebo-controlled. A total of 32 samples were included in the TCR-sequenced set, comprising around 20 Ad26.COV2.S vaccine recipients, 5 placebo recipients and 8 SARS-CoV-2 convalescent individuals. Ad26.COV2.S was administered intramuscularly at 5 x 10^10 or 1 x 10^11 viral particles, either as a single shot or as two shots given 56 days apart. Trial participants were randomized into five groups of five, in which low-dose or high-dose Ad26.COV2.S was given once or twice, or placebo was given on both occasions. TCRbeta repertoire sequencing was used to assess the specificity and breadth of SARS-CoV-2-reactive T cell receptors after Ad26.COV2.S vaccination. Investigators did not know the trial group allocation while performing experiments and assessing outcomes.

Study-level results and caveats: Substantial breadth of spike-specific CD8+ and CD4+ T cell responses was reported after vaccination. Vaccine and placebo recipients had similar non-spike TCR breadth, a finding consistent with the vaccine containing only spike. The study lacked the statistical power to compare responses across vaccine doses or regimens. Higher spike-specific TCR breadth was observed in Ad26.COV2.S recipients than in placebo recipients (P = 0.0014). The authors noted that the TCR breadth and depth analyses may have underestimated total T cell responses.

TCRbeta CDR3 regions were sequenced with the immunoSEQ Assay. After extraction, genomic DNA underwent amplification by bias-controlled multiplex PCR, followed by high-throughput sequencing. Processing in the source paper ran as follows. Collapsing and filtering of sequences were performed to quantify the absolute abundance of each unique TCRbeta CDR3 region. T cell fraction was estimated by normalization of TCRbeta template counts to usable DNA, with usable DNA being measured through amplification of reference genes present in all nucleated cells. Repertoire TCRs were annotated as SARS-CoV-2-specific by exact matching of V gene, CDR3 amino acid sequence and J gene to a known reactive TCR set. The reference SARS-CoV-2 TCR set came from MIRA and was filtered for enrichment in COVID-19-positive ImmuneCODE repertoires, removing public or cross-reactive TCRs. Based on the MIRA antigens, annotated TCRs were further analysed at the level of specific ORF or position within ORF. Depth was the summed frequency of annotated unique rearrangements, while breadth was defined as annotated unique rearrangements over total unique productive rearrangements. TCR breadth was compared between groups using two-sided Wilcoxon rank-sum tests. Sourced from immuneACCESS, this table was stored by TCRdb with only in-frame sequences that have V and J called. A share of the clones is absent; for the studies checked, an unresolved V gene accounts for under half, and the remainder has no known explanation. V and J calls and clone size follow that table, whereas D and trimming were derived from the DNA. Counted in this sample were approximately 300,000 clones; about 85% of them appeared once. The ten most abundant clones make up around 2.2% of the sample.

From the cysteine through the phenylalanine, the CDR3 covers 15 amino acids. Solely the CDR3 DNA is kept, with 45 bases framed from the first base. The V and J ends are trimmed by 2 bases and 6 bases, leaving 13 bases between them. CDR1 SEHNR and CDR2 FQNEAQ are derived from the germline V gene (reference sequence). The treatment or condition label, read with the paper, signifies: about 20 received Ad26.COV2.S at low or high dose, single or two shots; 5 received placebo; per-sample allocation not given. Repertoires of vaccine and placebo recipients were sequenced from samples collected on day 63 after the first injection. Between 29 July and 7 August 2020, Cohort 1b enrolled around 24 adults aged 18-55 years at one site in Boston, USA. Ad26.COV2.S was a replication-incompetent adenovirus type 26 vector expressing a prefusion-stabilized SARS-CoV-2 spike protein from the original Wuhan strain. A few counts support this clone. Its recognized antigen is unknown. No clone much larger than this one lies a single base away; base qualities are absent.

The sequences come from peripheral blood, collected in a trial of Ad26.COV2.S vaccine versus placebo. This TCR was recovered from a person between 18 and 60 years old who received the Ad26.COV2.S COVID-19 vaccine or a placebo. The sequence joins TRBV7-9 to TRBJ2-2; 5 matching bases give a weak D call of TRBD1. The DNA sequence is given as TGTGCCAGCAGCTTATATAAAGGGGCGCCCGGGGAGCTGTTTTTT. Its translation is CASSLYKGAPGELFF.